These 22 T cell receptor beta chains were sequenced from one sample in a study of brain T cells in children with intractable seizures. Sequenced by immunoSEQ multiplex PCR; TCRdb stores in-frame clones only, minus some. The table records about 64,000 clones, roughly 95% of them present only once. The starting material was peripheral blood, obtained at surgery. These receptors originate from a boy younger than two with focal cortical dysplasia and intractable seizures.

The chain carries TRBV5-1 and TRBJ2-7, with 9 bases identical to TRBD2. Germline lookup yields CDR1 SGHRS and CDR2 YFSETQ. The junction had 5 bases not matched to a gene; V was cut back by 0 bases and J by 4 bases. CDR3 length: 15 residues. CDR3 residues: CASSLESSGIYEQYF. CDR3 DNA sequence: TGCGCCAGCAGCTTGGAGTCTAGCGGGATTTACGAGCAGTACTTC.

On this clone itself: The junction and the germline gene differ at one end; a read error may be behind it. V gene TRBV14 combines with J gene TRBJ1-3; D unresolved. Germline CDR1 and CDR2: SGHDN and FVKESK. This CDR3 has 14 residues. CDR3 DNA sequence: TGTGCCAGCAGCCTCTTCTCTTTGGGAACCACCATATATTTT. Translation gives CASSLFSLGTTIYF.

The chain links TRBV7-2 to TRBJ2-7, with D possibly matching TRBD1 (5 bases). Germline CDR1 reads SGHTA; CDR2 reads FQGNSA. The CDR3 is 12 residues long. Trimming cost V 3 bases and J 7 bases, with 10 bases left between them. The CDR3 protein is CASSFSGIEQYF. The CDR3 bases are TGTGCCAGCAGCTTTTCAGGGATAGAGCAGTACTTC.

This clone showed up just once. J is TRBJ1-1 and V is TRBV5-1; 9 bases agree with TRBD1. Trimming took 2 bases from V and 5 from J; bases not matched to a gene: 7. Germline V gene data show CDR1 as SGHRS and CDR2 as YFSETQ. The CDR3 has 15 residues. The CDR3 nucleotides are TGCGCCAGCAGCTTTGGCATGGGACAGGGAACTGAAGCTTTCTTT. Translation gives CASSFGMGQGTEAFF.

The rearrangement joins TRBV19 to TRBJ2-3; D tentatively fits TRBD1 or TRBD2 (5 bases each). Germline lookup yields CDR1 LNHDA and CDR2 SQIVND (reference sequence). Trimming pared 5 bases from V and 4 bases from J, leaving 13 bases between. The CDR3 totals 14 residues. The DNA of the CDR3 is TGTGCCAGTAGTTTCCGGGACCCGGCAGATACGCAGTATTTT. Translating gives CASSFRDPADTQYF. The full variable domain, rest sourced from reference TRBV19 and TRBJ2-3, is DGGITQSPKYLFRKEGQNVTLSCEQNLNHDAMYWYRQDPGQGLRLIYYSQIVNDFQKGDIAEGYSVSREKKESFPLTVTSAQKNPTAFYLCASSFRDPADTQYFGPGTRLTVL.

The rearrangement uses TRBV6-2 or TRBV6-3 and TRBJ2-1; 8 positions match TRBD2. CDR1 and CDR2 (germline): MNHEY, SVGEGT. Trimming at V came to 2 bases and at J to 4 bases, leaving 4 bases not matched to a gene. This CDR3 contains 15 residues. For the CDR3, the DNA is TGTGCCAGCAGTTACCCCGGGACTAGATACAATGAGCAGTTCTTC. Amino acid sequence: CASSYPGTRYNEQFF.

The chain recombines TRBV23-1 with TRBJ1-2, with D unclear. TRBV23-1 is an open reading frame, and its role is uncertain. V lost 4 bases to trimming and J lost 3 bases, with 15 bases between them. This CDR3 has 15 amino acids. The CDR3 reads CASSRASDLDYGYTF. CDR3 DNA sequence: TGCGCCAGCAGTCGGGCGAGTGATCTAGACTATGGCTACACCTTC.

This chain joins TRBV4-1 and TRBJ1-2, with TRBD1 identical over 7 bases. The CDR3 consists of 15 residues. Trimming took 5 bases from V and 4 from J; bases not matched to a gene: 10. CDR1 is MGHRA, CDR2 YSYEKL, per germline. CDR3 region: CASSYLAGTVYGYTF. Here the CDR3 DNA reads TGCGCCAGCAGCTACTTGGCCGGGACAGTCTATGGCTACACCTTC.

The CDR3 sequence is CASSMEYPGLAGVWSYEQYF. The CDR3 coding sequence is TGTGCCAGTAGTATGGAATACCCGGGACTAGCGGGAGTTTGGTCCTACGAGCAGTACTTC. The chain uses TRBV19 and TRBJ2-7; 14 bases align to TRBD2. Germline V CDR1 and CDR2: LNHDA, SQIVND (reference sequence). There are 20 residues in the CDR3. V gave up 3 bases and J gave up 1 base; unmatched junction bases: 14.

The chain joins TRBV7-9 to TRBJ1-1; possibly TRBD1 for D (5 bases). The CDR3 extends over 15 amino acids. Germline values: CDR1 SEHNR, CDR2 FQNEAQ (reference sequence). Trimming removed 4 bases at V and 1 base at J, with 13 bases between. The CDR3 sequence is CASSSSGTANTEAFF. The CDR3 DNA sequence: TGTGCCAGCAGCTCCTCCGGGACGGCGAACACTGAAGCTTTCTTT.

The CDR3 is CASRESGGARNEQFF. DNA for the CDR3: TGTGCCAGCAGAGAAAGCGGGGGGGCCCGGAATGAGCAGTTCTTC. The J gene is TRBJ2-1, the V gene TRBV2, with 10 bases lining up with TRBD2. This CDR3 is built from 15 residues. The junction had 9 bases not matched to a gene; V was cut back by 6 bases and J by 7 bases. Per the germline V gene, CDR1 is SNHLY and CDR2 is FYNNEI. The whole variable domain, filled in from reference TRBV2 and TRBJ2-1, reads EPEVTQTPSHQVTQMGQEVILRCVPISNHLYFYWYRQILGQKVEFLVSFYNNEISEKSEIFDDQFSVERPDGSNFTLKIRSTKLEDSAMYFCASRESGGARNEQFFGPGTRLTVL.

CDR3 sequence (DNA): TGTGCCAGCCGCGACCGGGGGGGCCCAACAGATACGCAGTATTTT. Translating gives CASRDRGGPTDTQYF. The chain carries TRBV7-9 and TRBJ2-3; the match to TRBD2 covers 8 bases. Unmatched junction bases numbered 10, after V lost 8 bases and J lost 3 bases. CDR1 is SEHNR, CDR2 FQNEAQ, per germline (reference sequence). The CDR3 contains 15 residues.

The V and J genes are TRBV21-1 and TRBJ2-7; the tabulated D call, TRBD2, remains unverified against the DNA. TRBV21-1 is tagged as a pseudogene. The length of the CDR3 is 16 residues. In DNA form, the CDR3 reads TGTGCCAGCAGCAAATACCAACTAGCGGGAGACTACGAGCAGTACTTC. It translates to CASSKYQLAGDYEQYF.

This chain uses TRBV7-6 with TRBJ1-5; D is undetermined. Germline V lookup: CDR1 SGHVS, CDR2 FNYEAQ. The V and J ends lost 5 bases and 4 bases respectively, with 15 bases between them. The CDR3 extends over 15 amino acids. CDR3 sequence (DNA): TGTGCCAGCAGCCCGGGTACGGGAGAAAATCAGCCCCAGCATTTT. Amino acid sequence: CASSPGTGENQPQHF.

The rearrangement joins TRBV29-1 to TRBJ1-2, with D perhaps TRBD1 (6 bases). The CDR3 spans 12 residues. Germline loops: CDR1 SQVTM, CDR2 ANQGSEA. Trimming cost V 7 bases and J 5 bases, with 14 bases left between them. The CDR3 here is CSAYRAPYGYTF. In nucleotides, the CDR3 is TGCAGCGCTTACAGGGCCCCTTATGGCTACACCTTC. The full variable domain, its missing parts supplied by reference TRBV29-1 and TRBJ1-2, is SAVISQKPSRDICQRGTSLTIQCQVDSQVTMMFWYRQQPGQSLTLIATANQGSEATYESGFVIDKFPISRPNLTFSTLTVSNMSPEDSSIYLCSAYRAPYGYTFGSGTRLTVV.

The chain combines TRBV12-3 or TRBV12-4 with TRBJ2-7; D uncertain. Trimming pared 4 bases from V and 0 bases from J, leaving 4 bases between. The CDR3 consists of 12 residues. CDR3 sequence (DNA): TGTGCCAGCAGTTGGAGCTCCTACGAGCAGTACTTC. It encodes CASSWSSYEQYF.

This sequence joins TRBV6-2 or TRBV6-3 and TRBJ2-7; D not resolved. The CDR3 spans 11 residues. The ends were cut back, 3 bases at V and 7 bases at J, with 7 bases in the middle. CDR1 MNHEY and CDR2 SVGEGT come from the germline V gene. The CDR3, as DNA: TGTGCCAGCAGTTATAGCCTGGAGCAGTACTTC. This encodes CASSYSLEQYF.

The gene calls are TRBV9 and TRBJ1-1; D is possibly TRBD1 (5 bases). The V end lost 0 bases, the J end lost 1 base, and 10 bases lay between the germline ends. Germline CDR1 is SGDLS and CDR2 is YYNGEE. CDR3 size: 15 residues. CDR3 sequence reads: CASSVATDRNTEAFF. The CDR3 bases are TGTGCCAGCAGCGTAGCTACCGACAGGAACACTGAAGCTTTCTTT.

The chain employs TRBV27 and TRBJ2-7, with 9 bases identical to TRBD1. Germline loops: CDR1 MNHEY, CDR2 SMNVEV (reference sequence). The CDR3 loop spans 15 amino acids. Trimming at V came to 6 bases and at J to 5 bases, leaving 11 bases not matched to a gene. The CDR3 nucleotides read TGTGCCAGCAGACTACCGGGACAGGGAGTCCACGAGCAGTACTTC. Amino acids: CASRLPGQGVHEQYF.

This clone was seen a single time. J is TRBJ2-2 and V is TRBV5-1; 10 bases are shared with TRBD1. The CDR3 totals 15 residues. Germline loops: CDR1 SGHRS, CDR2 YFSETQ. Losses at the gene ends were 6 bases for V and 5 bases for J; bases not matched to a gene: 7. The DNA of the CDR3 is TGCGCCAGCACACCGGGACAGGGGTATACCGGGGAGCTGTTTTTT. Translation: CASTPGQGYTGELFF.

Note on this clone: Within the sample, other DNA sequences also encode this same CDR3. The chain recombines TRBV27 with TRBJ2-7; D gene uncertain. V was clipped by 5 bases and J by 3 bases, with 8 bases between them. Germline loops: CDR1 MNHEY, CDR2 SMNVEV (reference sequence). The CDR3 length is 12 residues. CDR3 residues: CASSPLGYEQYF. The CDR3 DNA reads TGTGCCAGCAGTCCCCTGGGCTACGAGCAGTACTTC.

This clone showed up just once. The J gene is TRBJ2-7, the V gene TRBV5-4, with TRBD2 matching over 10 bases. CDR3 length: 15 amino acids. Germline V lookup: CDR1 SGHNT, CDR2 YYREEE (reference sequence). V was clipped by 4 bases and J by 5 bases; unmatched bases: 9. CDR3 sequence reads: CASSQPGLASHEQYF. The CDR3 nucleotides are TGTGCCAGCAGCCAACCGGGACTAGCGTCCCACGAGCAGTACTTC.